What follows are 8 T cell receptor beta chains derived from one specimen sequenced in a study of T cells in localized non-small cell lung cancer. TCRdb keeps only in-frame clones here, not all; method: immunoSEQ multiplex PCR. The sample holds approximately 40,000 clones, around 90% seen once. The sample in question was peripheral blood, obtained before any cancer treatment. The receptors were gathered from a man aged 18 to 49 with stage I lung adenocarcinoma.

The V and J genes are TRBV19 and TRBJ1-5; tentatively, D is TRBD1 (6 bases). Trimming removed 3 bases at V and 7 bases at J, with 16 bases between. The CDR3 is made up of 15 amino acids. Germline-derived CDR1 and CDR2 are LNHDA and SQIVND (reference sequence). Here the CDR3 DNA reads TGTGCCAGTAGTATGACCCAGGGGATTTGGCAGCCCCAGCATTTT. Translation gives CASSMTQGIWQPQHF.

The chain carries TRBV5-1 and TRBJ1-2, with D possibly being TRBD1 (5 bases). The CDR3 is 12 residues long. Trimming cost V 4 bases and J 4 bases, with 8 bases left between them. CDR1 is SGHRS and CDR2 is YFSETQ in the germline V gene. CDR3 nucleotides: TGCGCCAGCAGCGCCCAGGGCTATGGCTACACCTTC. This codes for CASSAQGYGYTF.

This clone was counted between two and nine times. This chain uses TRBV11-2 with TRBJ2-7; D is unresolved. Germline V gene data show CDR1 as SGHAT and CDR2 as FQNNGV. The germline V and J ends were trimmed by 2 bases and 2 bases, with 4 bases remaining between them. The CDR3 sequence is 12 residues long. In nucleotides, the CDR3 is TGTGCCAGCAGCTTATCGGCCTACGAGCAGTACTTC. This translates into CASSLSAYEQYF.

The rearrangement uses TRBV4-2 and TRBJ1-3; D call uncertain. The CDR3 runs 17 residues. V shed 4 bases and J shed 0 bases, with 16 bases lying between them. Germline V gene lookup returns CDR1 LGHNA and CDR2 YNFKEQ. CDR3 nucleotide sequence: TGTGCCAGCAGCCGACTTTATGGTGAAAACTCTGGAAACACCATATATTTT. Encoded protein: CASSRLYGENSGNTIYF.

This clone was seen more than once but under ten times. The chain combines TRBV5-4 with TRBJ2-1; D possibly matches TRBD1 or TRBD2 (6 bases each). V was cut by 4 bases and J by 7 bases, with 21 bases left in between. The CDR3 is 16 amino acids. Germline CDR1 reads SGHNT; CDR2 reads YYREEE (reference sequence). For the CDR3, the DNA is TGTGCCAGCAGCCTTGCGGAAGGAGGGGGTTGGAATGAGCAGTTCTTC. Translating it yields CASSLAEGGGWNEQFF.

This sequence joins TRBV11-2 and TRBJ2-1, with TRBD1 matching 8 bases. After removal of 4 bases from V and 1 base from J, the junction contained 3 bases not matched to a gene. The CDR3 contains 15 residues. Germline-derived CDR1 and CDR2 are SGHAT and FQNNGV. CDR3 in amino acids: CASSSNRGSYNEQFF. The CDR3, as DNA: TGTGCCAGCAGCTCTAACAGGGGGTCCTACAATGAGCAGTTCTTC. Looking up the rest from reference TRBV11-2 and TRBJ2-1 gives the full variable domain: EAGVAQSPRYKIIEKRQSVAFWCNPISGHATLYWYQQILGQGPKLLIQFQNNGVVDDSQLPKDRFSAERLKGVDSTLKIQPAKLEDSAVYLCASSSNRGSYNEQFFGPGTRLTVL.

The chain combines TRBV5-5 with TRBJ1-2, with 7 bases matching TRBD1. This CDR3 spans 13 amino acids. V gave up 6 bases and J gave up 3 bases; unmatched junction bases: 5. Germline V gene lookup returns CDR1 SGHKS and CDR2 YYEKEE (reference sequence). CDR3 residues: CASTPTGDYGYTF. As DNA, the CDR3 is TGTGCCAGCACCCCCACAGGGGACTATGGCTACACCTTC. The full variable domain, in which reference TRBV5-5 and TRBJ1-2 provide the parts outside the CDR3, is DAGVTQSPTHLIKTRGQQVTLRCSPISGHKSVSWYQQVLGQGPQFIFQYYEKEERGRGNFPDRFSARQFPNYSSELNVNALLLGDSALYLCASTPTGDYGYTFGSGTRLTVV.

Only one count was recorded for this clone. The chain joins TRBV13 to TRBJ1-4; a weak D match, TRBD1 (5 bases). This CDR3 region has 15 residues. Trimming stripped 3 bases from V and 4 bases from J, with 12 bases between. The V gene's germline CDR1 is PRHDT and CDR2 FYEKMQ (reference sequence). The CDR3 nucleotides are TGTGCCAGCAGCTTTCGGGGCTCGGGTAATGAAAAACTGTTTTTT. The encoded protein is CASSFRGSGNEKLFF.